One sample yielded the 18 T cell receptor beta chains listed below, sequenced in a study of blood T cell repertoires in COVID-19. TCRdb keeps only in-frame clones here, not all; method: immunoSEQ multiplex PCR. The data contain tens of thousands of clones, approximately 90% of them singletons. Sequenced material: peripheral blood. All receptors come from a man aged 50-59 years with active COVID-19.

V and J are TRBV10-3 and TRBJ1-6; D not resolved. The length of the CDR3 is 13 residues. V shed 7 bases and J shed 7 bases, with 11 bases lying between them. Germline CDR1 and CDR2: ENHRY and SYGVKD. The CDR3 loop reads CAITRDINSPLHF. The CDR3 DNA reads as TGTGCCATCACCCGCGACATCAATTCACCCCTCCACTTT.

The gene calls are TRBV7-6 and TRBJ2-5; 10 nucleotides agree with TRBD1. The J segment lost 5 bases and the V segment lost 1 base, leaving 7 bases of the junction unmatched. The CDR3 contains 16 residues. The germline CDR1 and CDR2 sequences are SGHVS and FNYEAQ. The chain's CDR3 is CASSLGQGALRETQYF. As DNA, the CDR3 is TGTGCCAGCAGCTTAGGACAGGGGGCGCTTAGGGAGACCCAGTACTTC. The variable domain in full, completed from reference TRBV7-6 and TRBJ2-5, reads GAGVSQSPRYKVTKRGQDVALRCDPISGHVSLYWYRQALGQGPEFLTYFNYEAQQDKSGLPNDRFSAERPEGSISTLTIQRTEQRDSAMYRCASSLGQGALRETQYFGPGTRLLVL.

This chain connects TRBV5-5 to TRBJ2-1; 8 bases are a match to TRBD1. The CDR3 extends over 16 amino acids. V trimming: 4 bases; J trimming: 0 bases; junction bases outside the gene matches: 6. CDR1 and CDR2 (germline): SGHKS, YYEKEE (reference sequence). CDR3: CASSPLQGASYNEQFF. The CDR3 coding sequence is TGTGCCAGCAGCCCTCTTCAGGGGGCCTCCTACAATGAGCAGTTCTTC.

This clone is medium-sized by share. The genes are TRBV7-2 and TRBJ2-1; 8 positions match TRBD1. Germline values: CDR1 SGHTA, CDR2 FQGNSA. Trimming took 5 bases from V and 5 from J; bases not matched to a gene: 8. The CDR3 is 15 residues long. The CDR3 bases are TGTGCCAGCAGCCACGGACAGGGTGAAGACAATGAGCAGTTCTTC. This encodes CASSHGQGEDNEQFF.

V is TRBV5-1 and J is TRBJ2-5; the D gene is possibly TRBD2 (5 bases). Deletions cut 0 bases from V and 1 base from J, with 10 bases between. The CDR3 consists of 15 residues. Looked up from germline, CDR1 is SGHRS and CDR2 is YFSETQ. The chain's CDR3 is CASSLARGSQETQYF. The CDR3 bases are TGCGCCAGCAGCTTGGCCCGGGGATCCCAAGAGACCCAGTACTTC.

V and J are TRBV6-2 or TRBV6-3 and TRBJ2-7; D might be TRBD1 (6 bases). This CDR3 spans 17 amino acids. CDR1 and CDR2 (germline): MNHEY, SVGEGT. Trimming left V 2 bases short and J 9 bases short, with 26 bases between. In DNA, the CDR3 is TGTGCCAGCAGTTACCATTGGGCGGACAGAAACTATCTAGGGCAGTACTTC. Residues: CASSYHWADRNYLGQYF.

Here the CDR3 reads CASSLDRGNEQFF. The CDR3 nucleotides are TGTGCCAGCAGTTTGGACAGGGGTAATGAGCAGTTCTTC. The chain links TRBV12-3 or TRBV12-4 to TRBJ2-1; TRBD1 matches at 9 bases. The V gene end was trimmed by 3 bases and the J gene end by 7 bases; junction bases not matched to a gene: 1. The CDR3 runs to 13 residues.

The chain employs TRBV2 and TRBJ2-2; 9 bases align to TRBD1. V shed 5 bases and J 7 bases; nucleotides not matched to a gene: 14. The CDR3 is 17 residues long. Germline V gives CDR1 SNHLY, CDR2 FYNNEI. The CDR3 DNA follows: TGTGCCAGCAGTTATCGATTCTTGGGACAGGGAAACGGGGAGCTGTTTTTT. Protein: CASSYRFLGQGNGELFF.

CDR3 in amino acids: CASSRGGLYNEQFF. In DNA form, the CDR3 reads TGTGCCAGCTCACGGGGGGGCCTCTACAATGAGCAGTTCTTC. V usage is TRBV18 and J usage is TRBJ2-1, with a tentative D call TRBD2 (7 bases). Germline V CDR1 and CDR2: KGHSH, LQKENI. V was shortened by 4 bases and J by 3 bases, with 10 bases between the two germline ends. The CDR3 sequence is 14 residues long.

The chain uses TRBV7-3 and TRBJ2-5; TRBD2 matches 10 bases. CDR3 size: 14 residues. The ends lost 2 bases at V and 7 bases at J; junction bases unmatched: 4. CDR1 is SGHTA and CDR2 is FQGTGA in the germline V gene. The CDR3 DNA sequence: TGTGCCAGCAGCTTATCTAGCGGGGGAGGGACCCAGTACTTC. Protein: CASSLSSGGGTQYF. The complete variable domain, with remaining parts taken from reference TRBV7-3 and TRBJ2-5, reads GAGVSQTPSNKVTEKGKYVELRCDPISGHTALYWYRQSLGQGPEFLIYFQGTGAADDSGLPNDRFFAVRPEGSVSTLKIQRTERGDSAVYLCASSLSSGGGTQYFGPGTRLLVL.

The chain carries TRBV30 and TRBJ1-6, with TRBD1 identical over 7 bases. V was pared by 7 bases and J by 1 base, with 7 bases of the junction left unmatched. CDR3 size: 15 residues. From germline, CDR1 is GTSNPN and CDR2 SVGIG (reference sequence). Here the CDR3 DNA reads TGTGCCTTGACAGGGTTTGGATCCTATAATTCACCCCTCCACTTT. This translates into CALTGFGSYNSPLHF.

The V call is TRBV9, the J call TRBJ2-5; D is undetermined. The CDR3 sequence is 13 residues long. Germline lookup yields CDR1 SGDLS and CDR2 YYNGEE. The ends were cut back, 0 bases at V and 5 bases at J, with 8 bases in the middle. The CDR3 sequence: CASSVDMSETQYF. The CDR3 DNA is TGTGCCAGCAGCGTAGACATGTCGGAGACCCAGTACTTC. The complete variable domain, with remaining parts taken from reference TRBV9 and TRBJ2-5, reads DSGVTQTPKHLITATGQRVTLRCSPRSGDLSVYWYQQSLDQGLQFLIQYYNGEERAKGNILERFSAQQFPDLHSELNLSSLELGDSALYFCASSVDMSETQYFGPGTRLLVL.

The genes are TRBV6-4 and TRBJ2-1; 9 bases align to TRBD2. V was clipped by 2 bases and J by 8 bases; unmatched bases: 7. The CDR3 extends over 15 amino acids. Germline V gene lookup returns CDR1 MRHNA and CDR2 SNTAGT. The CDR3 loop is CASSDSSRGGHEQFF. CDR3 bases: TGTGCCAGCAGTGACAGTTCGCGGGGGGGCCATGAGCAGTTCTTC.

The chain couples TRBV11-3 to TRBJ2-2; a weak D match, TRBD2 (6 bases). The CDR3 contains 15 residues. CDR1 and CDR2 from the germline V gene are SGHNT and YENEEA. V was cut by 5 bases and J by 3 bases, with 13 bases left in between. DNA of the CDR3: TGTGCCAGCAGCCCAGGGCGGGGAGACACCGGGGAGCTGTTTTTT. Translated, it gives CASSPGRGDTGELFF.

The chain is built from TRBV12-3 or TRBV12-4 and TRBJ2-5; no clear D. The CDR3 has 13 amino acids. The V end was cut by 3 bases, the J end by 1 base, with 6 bases between. The CDR3 protein is CASSLRLQETQYF. CDR3 DNA sequence: TGTGCCAGCAGTTTGAGACTCCAAGAGACCCAGTACTTC.

This chain uses TRBV5-6 with TRBJ1-6; a possible D gene is TRBD1 (6 bases). The CDR3 is 15 residues long. The germline V and J ends were trimmed by 2 bases and 1 base, with 7 bases remaining between them. Germline CDR1 SGHDT, CDR2 YYEEEE. The CDR3 reads CASSFRGSYNSPLHF. The DNA of the CDR3 is TGTGCCAGCAGCTTCAGGGGATCCTATAATTCACCCCTCCACTTT.

This clone has only one observation. The chain has TRBV5-1 and TRBJ2-5, with D tentatively TRBD2 (5 bases). The CDR3 is made up of 15 amino acids. V dropped 0 bases and J dropped 5 bases, with 14 bases sitting between them. Germline CDR1 and CDR2: SGHRS and YFSETQ. The CDR3 loop reads CASSLGSAQIETQYF. CDR3 nucleotide sequence: TGCGCCAGCAGCTTGGGTAGCGCCCAAATCGAGACCCAGTACTTC.

J is TRBJ2-2 and V is TRBV7-2, with TRBD1 matching 7 bases. The V and J ends lost 1 base and 8 bases, in that order; junction bases with no gene match: 19. The CDR3 runs 19 residues. CDR1 is SGHTA and CDR2 is FQGNSA in the germline V gene. CDR3 in amino acids: CASSLERHRGPWLTGELFF. Here the CDR3 DNA reads TGTGCCAGCAGCTTAGAAAGGCACAGGGGTCCCTGGTTGACAGGGGAGCTGTTTTTT. Looking up the rest from reference TRBV7-2 and TRBJ2-2 gives the full variable domain: GAGVSQSPSNKVTEKGKDVELRCDPISGHTALYWYRQSLGQGLEFLIYFQGNSAPDKSGLPSDRFSAERTGGSVSTLTIQRTQQEDSAVYLCASSLERHRGPWLTGELFFGEGSRLTVL.